These 32 T cell receptor beta chains share one sample of origin, sequenced in a study of neoadjuvant anti-PD-1 for oral cavity cancer. This table comes from immunoSEQ multiplex PCR, and its TCRdb copy is limited to in-frame clones, with some not included. The sample holds 63,000 or so clones, 70% to 90% seen once. Indicated time point: after neoadjuvant nivolumab, at surgical resection. Sequencing used PBMCs, obtained after nivolumab (anti-PD-1) treatment. The source of these receptors is a person aged 35-79 years with oral cavity squamous cell carcinoma.

This clone was seen more than once but under ten times. The V call is TRBV2, the J call TRBJ1-4, with D possibly TRBD1 on 5 matching bases. V lost 5 bases, J lost 5 bases, and 15 bases lay in between. CDR1 and CDR2 (germline): SNHLY, FYNNEI. The CDR3 consists of 15 residues. DNA of the CDR3: TGTGCCAGCAGTCTCCAGGGAACGGGAAATGAAAAACTGTTTTTT. Encoded protein: CASSLQGTGNEKLFF.

This chain joins TRBV18 and TRBJ1-5; 7 nucleotides line up with TRBD1. Germline values: CDR1 KGHSH, CDR2 LQKENI. This CDR3 has 15 residues. Losses at the gene ends were 6 bases for V and 5 bases for J; bases not matched to a gene: 10. The chain's CDR3 is CASSRGQAGHQPQHF. The DNA of the CDR3 is TGTGCCAGCTCTCGTGGACAGGCTGGTCATCAGCCCCAGCATTTT.

The CDR3 region has the DNA TGCGCCAGCAGCATTGACCGTCTCGCTTATGGCTACACCTTC. Protein: CASSIDRLAYGYTF. J is TRBJ1-2 and V is TRBV10-2, with no clear D. Germline V gene lookup returns CDR1 WSHSY and CDR2 SAAADI. This CDR3 spans 14 amino acids. V was shortened by 6 bases and J by 5 bases, with 16 bases between the two germline ends.

The chain recombines TRBV6-1 with TRBJ2-7; no definite D call. V shed 2 bases and J shed 5 bases, with 13 bases lying between them. The germline V gene encodes CDR1 MNHNS and CDR2 SASEGT. The CDR3 sequence is 14 residues long. DNA for the CDR3: TGTGCCAGCAGTGAATCCCCAGAAGCGAACGAGCAGTACTTC. Protein product: CASSESPEANEQYF.

This chain connects TRBV15 to TRBJ1-5; D ambiguous. Germline assignment: CDR1 LNHNV and CDR2 YYDKDF (reference sequence). The V end was cut by 3 bases, the J end by 5 bases, with 17 bases between. The CDR3 runs to 16 residues. CDR3 residues: CATSSGERGSHQPQHF. The DNA for the CDR3 is TGTGCCACCAGCAGCGGAGAGCGTGGCAGCCATCAGCCCCAGCATTTT.

Notes on this clone: Other DNA sequences within the sample encode an identical CDR3. This chain connects TRBV5-1 to TRBJ2-7; a weak D match, TRBD2 (5 bases). The CDR3 runs to 13 residues. V lost 1 base to trimming and J lost 1 base, with 6 bases between them. CDR1 and CDR2 (germline): SGHRS, YFSETQ. CDR3 sequence reads: CASSLRGSYEQYF. The CDR3, as DNA: TGCGCCAGCAGCTTGCGGGGTTCCTACGAGCAGTACTTC.

This clone was detected only once. The chain joins TRBV5-6 to TRBJ2-7; TRBD2 is a possible D gene (6 bases). The germline V gene encodes CDR1 SGHDT and CDR2 YYEEEE. The CDR3 has 12 residues. V gave up 1 base and J gave up 5 bases, with 7 bases separating them. CDR3 nucleotide sequence: TGTGCCAGCAGCTTGTGGGGGGACGAGCAGTACTTC. Its protein product is CASSLWGDEQYF.

This rearrangement joins TRBV30 to TRBJ2-7; perhaps TRBD1 as D (6 bases). Germline V gene sequence: CDR1 GTSNPN, CDR2 SVGIG (reference sequence). Trimming removed 8 bases at V and 6 bases at J, with 17 bases between. CDR3 length: 12 residues. CDR3 region: CAGGNGKSEQYF. CDR3 nucleotide sequence: TGTGCCGGGGGCAACGGAAAGTCCGAGCAGTACTTC.

V and J are TRBV27 and TRBJ2-1; D unclear. V gave up 10 bases and J gave up 6 bases, with 19 bases separating them. The CDR3 length is 14 residues. In germline, CDR1 is MNHEY, CDR2 SMNVEV (reference sequence). The CDR3 spells CATALTRLSNEQFF. Here the CDR3 DNA reads TGTGCCACCGCCCTAACCCGTCTCTCCAATGAGCAGTTCTTC.

This chain connects TRBV18 to TRBJ2-5; 7 positions agree with TRBD1. The CDR3 spans 15 residues. Trimming cost V 3 bases and J 1 base; bases outside gene matches: 5. Germline V gives CDR1 KGHSH, CDR2 LQKENI. The CDR3 DNA reads as TGTGCCAGCTCACCTCGACAGGGCGGCCAAGAGACCCAGTACTTC. This sequence encodes CASSPRQGGQETQYF. Full variable domain (outside the CDR3, taken from reference TRBV18 and TRBJ2-5): NAGVMQNPRHLVRRRGQEARLRCSPMKGHSHVYWYRQLPEEGLKFMVYLQKENIIDESGMPKERFSAEFPKEGPSILRIQQVVRGDSAAYFCASSPRQGGQETQYFGPGTRLLVL.

The chain has TRBV7-2 and TRBJ1-5; D perhaps matches TRBD1 (6 bases). The ends were cut back, 5 bases at V and 7 bases at J, with 12 bases in the middle. CDR1 is SGHTA and CDR2 is FQGNSA in the germline V gene. This CDR3 contains 13 residues. CDR3 region: CASSVQGFQPQHF. The CDR3 DNA follows: TGTGCCAGCAGCGTACAGGGATTCCAGCCCCAGCATTTT.

The chain has TRBV2 and TRBJ1-1, with a possible D match to TRBD1 (5 bases). The germline V gene has CDR1 SNHLY and CDR2 FYNNEI. Deletions cut 3 bases from V and 5 bases from J, with 13 bases between. The CDR3 is 14 amino acids. The CDR3, as DNA: TGTGCCAGCAGTGATCGAGGGGTTGGAACTGAAGCTTTCTTT. This translates into CASSDRGVGTEAFF.

This clone was detected only a few times. This chain links TRBV2 with TRBJ1-5; unclear D gene. CDR3 size: 13 residues. V lost 6 bases, J lost 4 bases, and 10 bases lay in between. Germline loops: CDR1 SNHLY, CDR2 FYNNEI. In DNA, the CDR3 is TGTGCCAGCAGGGCAAGATGGAATCAGCCCCAGCATTTT. This gives the protein CASRARWNQPQHF.

V is TRBV5-6 and J is TRBJ2-7, with D uncertain. Germline CDR1 and CDR2: SGHDT and YYEEEE. This CDR3 spans 13 amino acids. The ends were cut back, 0 bases at V and 0 bases at J, with 4 bases in the middle. CDR3 nucleotides: TGTGCCAGCAGCTTGGCCAACTCCTACGAGCAGTACTTC. Amino acids: CASSLANSYEQYF.

The chain has TRBV12-1 and TRBJ2-7; TRBD2 is the table's D call, not checked against the DNA. TRBV12-1 is shown as a pseudogene. The CDR3 has 13 residues. The CDR3, as DNA: TGTGCCAGCAGCTGGGGACTAGACGGCGAGCAGTACTTC. This translates into CASSWGLDGEQYF.

V gene TRBV2 combines with J gene TRBJ2-3; D is ambiguous. CDR1 and CDR2 from the germline V gene are SNHLY and FYNNEI. The CDR3 runs to 12 residues. Trimming pared 4 bases from V and 0 bases from J, leaving 2 bases between. In nucleotides, the CDR3 is TGTGCCAGCAGTGCAAGCACAGATACGCAGTATTTT. This codes for CASSASTDTQYF.

V gene TRBV7-3 combines with J gene TRBJ2-2, with 9 bases matching TRBD1. Germline loops: CDR1 SGHTA, CDR2 FQGTGA. V was clipped by 5 bases and J by 3 bases; unmatched bases: 4. The CDR3 is made up of 15 amino acids. Here the CDR3 DNA reads TGTGCCAGCAGCCCGGGACAGGGCTACACCGGGGAGCTGTTTTTT. Translation gives CASSPGQGYTGELFF.

The chain couples TRBV2 to TRBJ2-1; tentatively, D is TRBD1 (6 bases). Trimming shortened V by 7 bases and J by 4 bases, and 14 bases separated the two germline ends. The CDR3 sequence is 14 residues long. Germline V lookup: CDR1 SNHLY, CDR2 FYNNEI. As DNA, the CDR3 is TGTGCCAGCAACCCGGAACAGGGATACAATGAGCAGTTCTTC. This sequence encodes CASNPEQGYNEQFF.

The rearrangement joins TRBV27 to TRBJ2-2, with D possibly being TRBD1 (6 bases). V lost 3 bases and J lost 1, with 9 bases in between. CDR1 MNHEY and CDR2 SMNVEV come from the germline V gene (reference sequence). This CDR3 has 15 amino acids. The CDR3 here is CASSFKQGNTGELFF. CDR3 bases: TGTGCCAGCAGTTTTAAACAGGGGAACACCGGGGAGCTGTTTTTT.

V and J are TRBV4-1 and TRBJ1-5; possible D gene TRBD1, 5 bases. The CDR3 spans 15 residues. The V gene lost 1 base and the J gene lost 2 bases, with 9 bases spanning the gap. Per germline, CDR1 MGHRA and CDR2 YSYEKL. The DNA of the CDR3 is TGCGCCAGCAGCCAAGCAACAGGCGGCAATCAGCCCCAGCATTTT. Residues: CASSQATGGNQPQHF.

This clone turned up a few times. J is TRBJ1-1 and V is TRBV5-1, with a tentative D call TRBD1 (6 bases). The germline CDR1 and CDR2 sequences are SGHRS and YFSETQ. V was cut by 2 bases and J by 0 bases, with 11 bases left in between. This CDR3 spans 15 amino acids. The DNA of the CDR3 is TGCGCCAGCAGCTTCCGGGACAATTTGAACACTGAAGCTTTCTTT. Translating it yields CASSFRDNLNTEAFF.

Of note for this clone: Other DNA sequences in the same sample also yield this CDR3. The rearrangement uses TRBV9 and TRBJ1-1; a possible D gene is TRBD1 (5 bases). CDR3 size: 13 residues. V lost 2 bases and J lost 5, with 10 bases in between. The germline CDR1 and CDR2 sequences are SGDLS and YYNGEE. The CDR3 coding sequence is TGTGCCAGCAGCGTCGGGGGAGAGACTGAAGCTTTCTTT. Its translation is CASSVGGETEAFF.

This clone was counted between two and nine times. The genes are TRBV6-6 and TRBJ1-4; unclear D gene. The CDR3 has 12 amino acids. Germline V gene data show CDR1 as MNHNY and CDR2 as SVGAGI (reference sequence). The V and J ends lost 8 bases and 6 bases respectively, with 10 bases between them. CDR3 sequence (DNA): TGTGCCAGCCTAAACGCCCATGAAAAACTGTTTTTT. This sequence encodes CASLNAHEKLFF.

The chain is built from TRBV11-2 and TRBJ2-2; 8 positions match TRBD2. Trimming took 6 bases from V and 5 from J; bases not matched to a gene: 8. The CDR3 is 15 amino acids. The germline V gene has CDR1 SGHAT and CDR2 FQNNGV. The CDR3 region is CASRRPGLGTGELFF. CDR3 coding DNA: TGTGCCAGCAGAAGACCGGGACTAGGGACCGGGGAGCTGTTTTTT.

The chain couples TRBV27 to TRBJ2-7; 8 bases match TRBD1. This CDR3 is built from 12 residues. Germline V CDR1 and CDR2: MNHEY, SMNVEV (reference sequence). V lost 5 bases and J lost 5; bases outside the gene matches: 2. The CDR3: CASSRQGNEQYF. The CDR3 DNA sequence: TGTGCCAGCAGTCGACAGGGGAACGAGCAGTACTTC.

This clone was detected only a few times. The V and J genes are TRBV9 and TRBJ2-1; weak D call: TRBD2 (7 bases). Between the trimmed V and J ends, which lost 3 bases and 2 bases, there was a span of 12 bases. Germline CDR1 reads SGDLS; CDR2 reads YYNGEE. The CDR3 contains 15 residues. CDR3 in amino acids: CASSAGGGTYNEQFF. The CDR3 DNA follows: TGTGCCAGCAGCGCTGGGGGGGGCACCTACAATGAGCAGTTCTTC.

The rearrangement joins TRBV19 to TRBJ2-1; D not certain. CDR3 length equals 19 residues. The V and J ends lost 3 bases and 0 bases respectively, with 21 bases between them. The V gene's germline CDR1 is LNHDA and CDR2 SQIVND (reference sequence). The chain's CDR3 is CASSMWSSHYQSSYNEQFF. The CDR3 DNA reads as TGTGCCAGTAGTATGTGGTCTTCGCATTACCAAAGCTCCTACAATGAGCAGTTCTTC.

The chain uses TRBV10-3 and TRBJ1-5; D gene unclear. V shed 4 bases and J shed 7 bases, with 11 bases lying between them. The CDR3 is 13 residues long. Per the germline V gene, CDR1 is ENHRY and CDR2 is SYGVKD. CDR3: CAISVGGYQPQHF. In DNA form, the CDR3 reads TGTGCCATCAGTGTAGGAGGGTACCAGCCCCAGCATTTT.

The V call is TRBV11-2, the J call TRBJ1-1; 8 nucleotides align to TRBD1. Germline assignment: CDR1 SGHAT and CDR2 FQNNGV. The ends lost 7 bases at V and 2 bases at J; junction bases unmatched: 6. This CDR3 comprises 14 residues. The CDR3 nucleotides are TGTGCCAGCAAACGCTCAGGGGGCAACACTGAAGCTTTCTTT. Translated, it gives CASKRSGGNTEAFF.

V gene TRBV7-8 combines with J gene TRBJ1-1; D unclear. There are 14 residues in the CDR3. The V gene's germline CDR1 is SGHVS and CDR2 FQNEAQ. With 3 bases removed from V and 3 bases from J, the gap between germline ends came to 11 bases. CDR3 protein: CASSFQESDTEAFF. The CDR3 DNA sequence: TGTGCCAGCAGCTTCCAGGAGTCTGACACTGAAGCTTTCTTT.

The chain joins TRBV18 to TRBJ2-3; no clear D gene. The length of the CDR3 is 15 residues. V lost 0 bases to trimming and J lost 2 bases, with 9 bases between them. Germline CDR1 KGHSH, CDR2 LQKENI. CDR3 nucleotide sequence: TGTGCCAGCTCACCACCTGCAGAGTACACAGATACGCAGTATTTT. Translating it yields CASSPPAEYTDTQYF.

J is TRBJ2-1 and V is TRBV7-3, with TRBD1 as a possible D gene (6 bases). CDR1 SGHTA and CDR2 FQGTGA come from the germline V gene. This CDR3 spans 15 amino acids. V dropped 5 bases and J dropped 2 bases, with 13 bases sitting between them. CDR3: CASSATGSPYNEQFF. CDR3 bases: TGTGCCAGCAGCGCTACAGGGTCCCCCTACAATGAGCAGTTCTTC.